The next 27 T cell receptor beta chains were all read from a single sample in a study of cytotoxic CD8 clonotypes in ibrutinib-treated CLL. The protocol was immunoSEQ multiplex PCR, while the TCRdb copy is restricted to in-frame clones and leaves out a portion. The data contain some 300,000 clones, roughly 79% of them singletons. Source: PBMCs, taken before ibrutinib treatment. These receptors originate from a human donor with chronic lymphocytic leukemia.

V is TRBV7-2 and J is TRBJ1-5; 9 bases fit TRBD1. This CDR3 has 15 residues. Germline loops: CDR1 SGHTA, CDR2 FQGNSA. The J segment lost 3 bases and the V segment lost 3 bases, leaving 3 bases of the junction unmatched. CDR3 sequence: CASSLRDRANQPQHF. The CDR3, as DNA: TGTGCCAGCAGCTTGCGGGACAGGGCCAATCAGCCCCAGCATTTT.

The V and J genes are TRBV7-6 and TRBJ2-7, with D hard to call. Germline CDR1 is SGHVS and CDR2 is FNYEAQ. The V end lost 1 base, the J end lost 6 bases, and 19 bases lay between the germline ends. The CDR3 totals 16 residues. CDR3 sequence reads: CASSLGSAESKGEQYF. CDR3 nucleotide sequence: TGTGCCAGCAGCTTAGGGTCGGCGGAGTCAAAGGGCGAGCAGTACTTC.

This chain joins TRBV28 and TRBJ2-7; D gene uncertain. The length of the CDR3 is 11 residues. Germline loops: CDR1 MDHEN, CDR2 SYDVKM. V was trimmed by 10 bases and J by 1 base, leaving 8 bases between them. CDR3 DNA sequence: TGTGCCATCACCAGTTCCTACGAGCAGTACTTC. Translation: CAITSSYEQYF.

The chain carries TRBV10-3 and TRBJ2-1, with 10 nucleotides matching TRBD2. Germline assignment: CDR1 ENHRY and CDR2 SYGVKD. Trimming cost V 8 bases and J 5 bases; bases outside gene matches: 6. CDR3 length equals 14 residues. The CDR3 loop is CAIAGLAEDNEQFF. As DNA, the CDR3 is TGTGCCATCGCCGGACTAGCGGAGGACAATGAGCAGTTCTTC.

V is TRBV4-1 and J is TRBJ2-1, with TRBD2 matching 9 bases. This CDR3 is 17 amino acids long. V shed 2 bases, J shed 2 bases, and the junction held 7 bases outside the gene matches. The germline V gene encodes CDR1 MGHRA and CDR2 YSYEKL. Here the CDR3 reads CASSQPLAGRPYNEQFF. The CDR3 DNA reads TGCGCCAGCAGCCAACCTCTAGCGGGGAGGCCCTACAATGAGCAGTTCTTC.

The chain uses TRBV7-2 and TRBJ2-1; the match to TRBD2 covers 12 bases. Germline V CDR1 and CDR2: SGHTA, FQGNSA. This CDR3 spans 15 amino acids. The junction had 4 bases not matched to a gene; V was cut back by 5 bases and J by 5 bases. Here the CDR3 DNA reads TGTGCCAGCAGCCCGACTAGCGGGGGAGACAATGAGCAGTTCTTC. It encodes CASSPTSGGDNEQFF.

This chain connects TRBV2 to TRBJ1-5; D ambiguous. Germline V gene sequence: CDR1 SNHLY, CDR2 FYNNEI. The CDR3 is made up of 14 amino acids. V lost 6 bases to trimming and J lost 1 base, with 10 bases between them. CDR3 sequence reads: CASRERSSNQPQHF. CDR3 in DNA: TGTGCCAGCAGGGAACGGTCGAGCAATCAGCCCCAGCATTTT. Complete variable domain (other parts from reference TRBV2 and TRBJ1-5): EPEVTQTPSHQVTQMGQEVILRCVPISNHLYFYWYRQILGQKVEFLVSFYNNEISEKSEIFDDQFSVERPDGSNFTLKIRSTKLEDSAMYFCASRERSSNQPQHFGDGTRLSIL.

The chain is built from TRBV9 and TRBJ2-5; no firm D call. With 3 bases removed from V and 5 bases from J, the gap between germline ends came to 14 bases. Germline V gene sequence: CDR1 SGDLS, CDR2 YYNGEE. The CDR3 is 14 amino acids. The CDR3 DNA reads as TGTGCCAGCAGCGCCGGCGTGGGCCGGGAGACCCAGTACTTC. This translates into CASSAGVGRETQYF.

J is TRBJ2-4 and V is TRBV7-2; no clear D. Looked up from germline, CDR1 is SGHTA and CDR2 is FQGNSA. With 4 bases removed from V and 1 base from J, the gap between germline ends came to 20 bases. This CDR3 region has 18 residues. CDR3 amino acids: CASSSRAHSGWAKNIQYF. CDR3 in DNA: TGTGCCAGCAGCTCCCGGGCCCACAGTGGGTGGGCCAAAAACATTCAGTACTTC.

The chain combines TRBV4-3 with TRBJ1-1, with D perhaps TRBD1 (5 bases). The germline V and J ends were trimmed by 4 bases and 2 bases, with 17 bases remaining between them. The CDR3 extends over 16 amino acids. The germline CDR1 and CDR2 sequences are LGHNA and YSLEER. CDR3 in DNA: TGCGCCAGCAGCCTCGGGTATTTGGGGCGAAACACTGAAGCTTTCTTT. Its translation: CASSLGYLGRNTEAFF.

This clone appeared a single time. The V and J genes are TRBV4-1 and TRBJ2-1; the D is unclear. The CDR3 extends over 11 amino acids. V lost 6 bases, J lost 9 bases, and 9 bases lay in between. Germline V CDR1 and CDR2: MGHRA, YSYEKL. For the CDR3, the DNA is TGCGCCAGCAGAAGATCCGGTGAGCAGTTCTTC. Amino acid sequence: CASRRSGEQFF.

The genes are TRBV5-1 and TRBJ2-1; 12 bases align to TRBD2. CDR3 length equals 16 residues. V trimming: 7 bases; J trimming: 7 bases; junction bases outside the gene matches: 12. Germline CDR1 SGHRS, CDR2 YFSETQ. The CDR3 spells CASAALASGRGNEQFF. In DNA, the CDR3 is TGCGCCAGCGCTGCGCTGGCTAGCGGGAGGGGGAATGAGCAGTTCTTC.

This clone came up a few times. V is TRBV5-1 and J is TRBJ1-2; TRBD1 might be the D (6 bases). Germline loops: CDR1 SGHRS, CDR2 YFSETQ. This CDR3 contains 15 residues. Trimming took 3 bases from V and 1 from J, leaving 13 bases between them. The CDR3: CASSWDIRGNYGYTF. In DNA form, the CDR3 reads TGCGCCAGCAGCTGGGACATACGGGGTAACTATGGCTACACCTTC.

The chain joins TRBV28 to TRBJ2-5; 9 bases fit TRBD1. J lost 4 bases, V lost 1 base, and 4 bases had no gene match. The CDR3 totals 15 residues. CDR1 is MDHEN, CDR2 SYDVKM, per germline. The chain's CDR3 is CASSLLGQGLETQYF. CDR3 coding DNA: TGTGCCAGCAGTTTATTGGGACAGGGCCTAGAGACCCAGTACTTC.

V and J are TRBV11-2 and TRBJ2-7, with 8 positions matching TRBD2. Trimming removed 3 bases from V and 4 bases from J; junction bases left unmatched: 8. Germline V gene data show CDR1 as SGHAT and CDR2 as FQNNGV. The CDR3 is 15 residues long. The CDR3 DNA sequence: TGTGCCAGCAGCTTGGGGAGCGGGAGTGAGTACGAGCAGTACTTC. This encodes CASSLGSGSEYEQYF.

This chain connects TRBV14 to TRBJ2-1, with D possibly called TRBD1 or TRBD2 (5 bases each). V lost 4 bases, J lost 4 bases, and 11 bases lay in between. CDR3 length equals 14 residues. The germline V gene has CDR1 SGHDN and CDR2 FVKESK. CDR3 bases: TGTGCCAGCAGCCGGCAGGGACGGTACAATGAGCAGTTCTTC. This gives the protein CASSRQGRYNEQFF.

The chain has TRBV6-6 and TRBJ1-1, with D possibly matching TRBD1 (6 bases). The CDR3 runs to 14 residues. In germline, CDR1 is MNHNY, CDR2 SVGAGI (reference sequence). The V gene lost 8 bases and the J gene lost 4 bases, with 17 bases spanning the gap. Written as DNA, the CDR3 is TGTGCCAGCCACGGGGGGCCGAGGGTCACTGAAGCTTTCTTT. Its translation is CASHGGPRVTEAFF.

The chain is built from TRBV7-9 and TRBJ2-7; 9 bases map to TRBD2. In germline, CDR1 is SEHNR, CDR2 FQNEAQ (reference sequence). V shed 5 bases and J 2 bases; nucleotides not matched to a gene: 7. CDR3 length equals 15 residues. The CDR3 here is CASSRVGGRAYEQYF. The CDR3 DNA reads as TGTGCCAGCAGCCGGGTAGGCGGGAGGGCCTACGAGCAGTACTTC.

This clone was observed once. The J gene is TRBJ2-1, the V gene TRBV4-3; D remains unclear. Per germline, CDR1 LGHNA and CDR2 YSLEER. CDR3 length: 15 amino acids. V was trimmed by 4 bases and J by 6 bases, leaving 16 bases between them. The CDR3, as DNA: TGCGCCAGCAGCCGCGGCCTTTCGGTTCGCAATGAGCAGTTCTTC. Translated: CASSRGLSVRNEQFF.

V and J are TRBV4-3 and TRBJ1-5; no definite D call. Germline assignment: CDR1 LGHNA and CDR2 YSLEER. Trimming removed 0 bases from V and 7 bases from J, with 7 bases in between. The CDR3 length is 13 residues. This CDR3 reads CASSQERWQPQHF. The CDR3 DNA sequence: TGCGCCAGCAGCCAAGAGCGGTGGCAGCCCCAGCATTTT.

This clone was observed a handful of times. The chain combines TRBV30 with TRBJ1-1; no definite D call. The V and J ends lost 1 base and 10 bases respectively, with 13 bases between them. Germline CDR1 reads GTSNPN; CDR2 reads SVGIG (reference sequence). CDR3 length: 12 residues. The CDR3 DNA follows: TGTGCCTGGAGTGCAGTCACGGTGCGAGCTTTCTTT. It translates to CAWSAVTVRAFF.

The rearrangement links TRBV4-3 to TRBJ2-1; 14 nucleotides line up with TRBD2. The V segment lost 3 bases and the J segment 2 bases; nucleotides outside the gene matches: 0. The CDR3 extends over 16 amino acids. Germline loops: CDR1 LGHNA, CDR2 YSLEER. The CDR3 region has the DNA TGCGCCAGCAGCCAGGGACTAGCGGGAGCCTACAATGAGCAGTTCTTC. Protein product: CASSQGLAGAYNEQFF.

This clone came up a few times. The rearrangement links TRBV7-9 to TRBJ2-1; TRBD2 matches at 7 bases. V was clipped by 4 bases and J by 7 bases; unmatched bases: 4. This CDR3 has 13 amino acids. Germline assignment: CDR1 SEHNR and CDR2 FQNEAQ (reference sequence). The CDR3 DNA reads as TGTGCCAGCAGCTCGACTAGCTGGAATGAGCAGTTCTTC. Translation gives CASSSTSWNEQFF.

The V call is TRBV9, the J call TRBJ1-1, with D possibly being TRBD1 (6 bases). Trimming took off 4 bases at V and 5 bases at J, with 24 bases between the two ends. CDR3 length: 17 residues. CDR1 is SGDLS, CDR2 YYNGEE, per germline. CDR3 protein: CASSTWRGAAGWTEAFF. In nucleotides, the CDR3 is TGTGCCAGCAGCACTTGGAGGGGGGCCGCAGGCTGGACTGAAGCTTTCTTT.

V gene TRBV20-1 combines with J gene TRBJ2-3; D is uncertain. The germline V and J ends were trimmed by 5 bases and 3 bases, with 3 bases remaining between them. There are 10 residues in the CDR3. CDR1 is DFQATT, CDR2 SNEGSKA, per germline (reference sequence). The CDR3 loop is CSAGTDTQYF. DNA for the CDR3: TGCAGTGCTGGAACAGATACGCAGTATTTT.

The V gene is TRBV27, the J gene TRBJ2-1; 10 nucleotides agree with TRBD1. The germline CDR1 and CDR2 sequences are MNHEY and SMNVEV (reference sequence). After removal of 4 bases from V and 6 bases from J, the junction contained 6 bases not matched to a gene. This CDR3 region has 15 residues. The CDR3 region has the DNA TGTGCCAGCAGTTGGGACAGGGGCCCTCTCAATGAGCAGTTCTTC. It translates to CASSWDRGPLNEQFF.

The chain recombines TRBV29-1 with TRBJ1-2; 10 bases are a match to TRBD1. With V trimmed by 6 bases and J by 7 bases, 8 bases remained unmatched. From germline, CDR1 is SQVTM and CDR2 ANQGSEA. The CDR3 runs to 13 residues. The CDR3 DNA reads as TGCAGCGTCGACGGGACAGGGGTTCGTGGCTACACCTTC. Translating it yields CSVDGTGVRGYTF.